Following are 31 T cell receptor beta chains from one sample sequenced in a study of shared T cell receptors in the human thymus. Using immunoSEQ multiplex PCR, the repertoire was profiled, and TCRdb retains in-frame clones only, with some absent. The data hold approximately 660,000 clones, with 88% observed a single time. These data were likewise used in another study, on human thymus T cells.

Sequences were obtained from thymocytes. These receptors were collected from a boy under three years old with a congenital heart defect.

This clone was observed once. The chain links TRBV5-4 to TRBJ1-1; D uncertain. In germline, CDR1 is SGHNT, CDR2 YYREEE (reference sequence). The CDR3 is 14 amino acids. V was trimmed by 3 bases and J by 3 bases, leaving 12 bases between them. CDR3 amino acids: CASSWTPGDTEAFF. In DNA, the CDR3 is TGTGCCAGCAGCTGGACCCCCGGGGACACTGAAGCTTTCTTT.

V is TRBV4-3 and J is TRBJ2-1, with 7 positions matching TRBD2. Losses at the gene ends were 0 bases for V and 9 bases for J; bases not matched to a gene: 17. Germline CDR1 LGHNA, CDR2 YSLEER. CDR3 length: 18 residues. CDR3 in DNA: TGCGCCAGCAGCCAAGATGTTGGACTAGGGGCGGTGGCGCTTGAGCAGTTCTTC. This encodes CASSQDVGLGAVALEQFF.

This clone was seen once. The chain couples TRBV2 to TRBJ2-3, with D unclear. Germline values: CDR1 SNHLY, CDR2 FYNNEI. Trimming removed 4 bases from V and 0 bases from J, with 11 bases in between. The CDR3 has 15 residues. The CDR3 DNA reads TGTGCCAGCAGTGTGAGGATTCCTAGCACAGATACGCAGTATTTT. Amino acids: CASSVRIPSTDTQYF.

The chain couples TRBV27 to TRBJ2-2; possible D gene TRBD1, 5 bases. V lost 5 bases and J 4 bases, leaving 14 bases between the germline ends. The CDR3 contains 15 residues. Germline assignment: CDR1 MNHEY and CDR2 SMNVEV (reference sequence). Here the CDR3 DNA reads TGTGCCAGCAGTGTCAGGGTTGGAGTCACCGGGGAGCTGTTTTTT. Residues: CASSVRVGVTGELFF.

The chain joins TRBV7-9 to TRBJ2-2, with D tentatively TRBD2 (5 bases). The CDR3 totals 16 residues. Germline lookup yields CDR1 SEHNR and CDR2 FQNEAQ (reference sequence). The V end was cut by 0 bases, the J end by 2 bases, with 10 bases between. This CDR3 is CASSLAGSLNTGELFF. In DNA form, the CDR3 reads TGTGCCAGCAGCTTAGCAGGGAGCCTCAACACCGGGGAGCTGTTTTTT.

This clone came up once. The CDR3 region has the DNA TGTGCCAGCAGTTCTGAGGGCAAGGACGAGCAGTACTTC. As protein: CASSSEGKDEQYF. The genes are TRBV27 and TRBJ2-7; TRBD2 is a possible D gene (5 bases). The CDR3 totals 13 residues. The V gene's germline CDR1 is MNHEY and CDR2 SMNVEV (reference sequence). The V end lost 4 bases, the J end lost 5 bases, and 12 bases lay between the germline ends.

The chain uses TRBV4-1 and TRBJ2-2; D possibly corresponds to TRBD2 (5 bases). The CDR3 covers 14 residues. Germline CDR1 is MGHRA and CDR2 is YSYEKL. The V and J ends lost 1 base and 6 bases respectively, with 9 bases between them. CDR3 protein: CASSQGRVPGELFF. CDR3 DNA: TGCGCCAGCAGCCAAGGGCGGGTCCCCGGGGAGCTGTTTTTT.

This rearrangement joins TRBV9 to TRBJ1-2; 7 bases line up with TRBD1. This CDR3 has 14 amino acids. The V gene end was trimmed by 0 bases and the J gene end by 4 bases; junction bases not matched to a gene: 3. Germline CDR1 reads SGDLS; CDR2 reads YYNGEE. CDR3 sequence reads: CASSVGPGGYGYTF. Written as DNA, the CDR3 is TGTGCCAGCAGCGTAGGGCCAGGGGGCTATGGCTACACCTTC.

The chain combines TRBV30 with TRBJ2-5; TRBD2 agrees at 12 bases. The ends lost 8 bases at V and 5 bases at J; junction bases unmatched: 18. CDR3 length: 17 amino acids. The germline CDR1 and CDR2 sequences are GTSNPN and SVGIG (reference sequence). The CDR3 DNA follows: TGTGCCGGGTCTCGCTGGGGACTAGCGGGTGGGGGGGAGACCCAGTACTTC. Protein sequence: CAGSRWGLAGGGETQYF. The whole variable domain, remainder taken from reference TRBV30 and TRBJ2-5, is SQTIHQWPATLVQPVGSPLSLECTVEGTSNPNLYWYRQAAGRGLQLLFYSVGIGQISSEVPQNLSASRPQDRQFILSSKKLLLSDSGFYLCAGSRWGLAGGGETQYFGPGTRLLVL.

The CDR3 sequence: CASSYQTGDPGGYTF. CDR3 coding DNA: TGTGCCAGCAGCTACCAGACAGGGGATCCAGGTGGCTACACCTTC. V usage is TRBV5-4 and J usage is TRBJ1-2; TRBD1 matches at 8 bases. There are 15 residues in the CDR3. Germline loops: CDR1 SGHNT, CDR2 YYREEE (reference sequence). V gave up 3 bases and J gave up 7 bases; unmatched junction bases: 11.

The count of this clone is one. V gene TRBV5-1 combines with J gene TRBJ2-3; 8 bases line up with TRBD2. CDR1 and CDR2 from the germline V gene are SGHRS and YFSETQ. The ends lost 4 bases at V and 8 bases at J; junction bases unmatched: 24. This CDR3 region has 19 residues. CDR3 sequence: CASSRRVGLAGQFPSTQYF. CDR3 coding DNA: TGCGCCAGCAGCCGAAGGGTGGGGCTAGCGGGCCAATTCCCTTCTACGCAGTATTTT.

The V gene is TRBV27, the J gene TRBJ2-3; D gene uncertain. Trimming left V 0 bases short and J 3 bases short, with 7 bases between. Germline V gene sequence: CDR1 MNHEY, CDR2 SMNVEV (reference sequence). The CDR3 spans 14 residues. The DNA for the CDR3 is TGTGCCAGCAGTTTATCACTCACTACAGATACGCAGTATTTT. Translation gives CASSLSLTTDTQYF.

CDR3 region: CASSVRGGREADDTQYF. The CDR3, as DNA: TGTGCCAGCAGCGTCAGGGGGGGGCGGGAGGCCGACGATACGCAGTATTTT. This chain connects TRBV9 to TRBJ2-3, with D tentatively TRBD2 (8 bases). This CDR3 is 17 amino acids long. The germline V gene has CDR1 SGDLS and CDR2 YYNGEE. Trimming removed 2 bases at V and 6 bases at J, with 22 bases between.

This chain links TRBV4-3 with TRBJ2-1, with 7 bases fitting TRBD2. CDR1 and CDR2 from the germline V gene are LGHNA and YSLEER. The CDR3 totals 18 residues. V was clipped by 0 bases and J by 10 bases; unmatched bases: 18. CDR3 region: CASSQDRWASGPPWEQFF. The CDR3 nucleotides read TGCGCCAGCAGCCAAGATCGGTGGGCTAGCGGTCCCCCCTGGGAGCAGTTCTTC.

The J gene is TRBJ1-1, the V gene TRBV4-1; 7 bases fit TRBD1. Germline V gene data show CDR1 as MGHRA and CDR2 as YSYEKL. The CDR3 runs to 16 residues. V was clipped by 1 base and J by 0 bases; unmatched bases: 5. CDR3 sequence (DNA): TGCGCCAGCAGCCAAGCGATCGGACAGGTGAACACTGAAGCTTTCTTT. Its protein is CASSQAIGQVNTEAFF.

The CDR3 DNA is TGTGCCAGCAGTGAGGGACTAGCGGGAGCGACCCCCCAGTTCTTC. Its protein is CASSEGLAGATPQFF. The rearrangement links TRBV25-1 to TRBJ2-1, with TRBD2 matching 14 bases. After removal of 3 bases from V and 13 bases from J, the junction contained 8 bases not matched to a gene. The CDR3 has 15 amino acids. Germline assignment: CDR1 MGHDK and CDR2 SYGVNS.

Written as DNA, the CDR3 is TGCGCCAGCAGTCAATCGAGTAGCAGGGGTGAAAAACTGTTTTTT. It encodes CASSQSSSRGEKLFF. The chain combines TRBV23-1 with TRBJ1-4; D possibly corresponds to TRBD1 (6 bases). TRBV23-1 is classed as an ORF, of uncertain function. The CDR3 sequence is 15 residues long. V was cut by 0 bases and J by 7 bases, with 12 bases left in between.

The chain has TRBV27 and TRBJ2-5; 10 nucleotides line up with TRBD2. Germline V gene sequence: CDR1 MNHEY, CDR2 SMNVEV (reference sequence). Trimming cost V 5 bases and J 4 bases; bases outside gene matches: 16. The CDR3 totals 18 residues. The CDR3 coding sequence is TGTGCCAGCAGTCCGAATCACCTCAGCGGGAGGGCCCGAGAGACCCAGTACTTC. This gives the protein CASSPNHLSGRARETQYF.

The genes are TRBV5-8 and TRBJ2-1, with 11 nucleotides matching TRBD2. The germline gives CDR1 SGHTS, CDR2 YDEGEE. After removal of 1 base from V and 5 bases from J, the junction contained 17 bases not matched to a gene. CDR3 size: 20 residues. The CDR3 DNA reads TGTGCCAGCAGCTTGAAGCCGGGACTAGCGGACCGGGGATTGGACAATGAGCAGTTCTTC. Translation: CASSLKPGLADRGLDNEQFF.

V is TRBV29-1 and J is TRBJ2-1; 10 nucleotides line up with TRBD1. V was pared by 4 bases and J by 4 bases, with 7 bases of the junction left unmatched. Germline V gene sequence: CDR1 SQVTM, CDR2 ANQGSEA. The CDR3 sequence is 15 residues long. The CDR3 DNA sequence: TGCAGCGTTGTTCTGGACAGGGGGATTTACAATGAGCAGTTCTTC. It yields the protein CSVVLDRGIYNEQFF.

This chain joins TRBV6-1 and TRBJ2-2; D uncertain. Trimming removed 8 bases from V and 1 base from J, with 5 bases in between. This CDR3 spans 12 amino acids. Germline assignment: CDR1 MNHNS and CDR2 SASEGT. The CDR3 loop reads CASRVNTGELFF. CDR3 DNA: TGTGCCAGCCGGGTGAACACCGGGGAGCTGTTTTTT.

The rearrangement uses TRBV5-4 and TRBJ2-7; 10 bases are a match to TRBD2. CDR1 and CDR2 from the germline V gene are SGHNT and YYREEE (reference sequence). The CDR3 runs 14 residues. The ends lost 2 bases at V and 3 bases at J; junction bases unmatched: 2. CDR3 in DNA: TGTGCCAGCAGCTTTTCTAGCGGGAGCTACGAGCAGTACTTC. Amino acid sequence: CASSFSSGSYEQYF. Full variable domain (rest looked up from reference TRBV5-4 and TRBJ2-7): ETGVTQSPTHLIKTRGQQVTLRCSSQSGHNTVSWYQQALGQGPQFIFQYYREEENGRGNFPPRFSGLQFPNYSSELNVNALELDDSALYLCASSFSSGSYEQYFGPGTRLTVT.

This chain links TRBV5-1 with TRBJ1-1, with D perhaps TRBD1 (5 bases). The CDR3 is 16 residues long. V was pared by 5 bases and J by 3 bases, with 20 bases between. Per the germline V gene, CDR1 is SGHRS and CDR2 is YFSETQ. This chain's CDR3 is CASRYTDGRGDTEAFF. For the CDR3, the DNA is TGCGCCAGCAGATACACCGACGGACGGGGGGACACTGAAGCTTTCTTT.

The V and J genes are TRBV11-2 and TRBJ2-7; a weak D match, TRBD2 (6 bases). Germline V gene lookup returns CDR1 SGHAT and CDR2 FQNNGV. Trimming cost V 5 bases and J 0 bases, with 11 bases left between them. The CDR3 is made up of 14 amino acids. The CDR3 DNA is TGTGCCAGCAGCGCCAACGGGAGCTCCTACGAGCAGTACTTC. It specifies CASSANGSSYEQYF.

V usage is TRBV15 and J usage is TRBJ2-1; TRBD2 matches 12 bases. The V and J ends lost 3 bases and 5 bases, in that order; junction bases with no gene match: 5. The CDR3 sequence is 16 residues long. Germline V gene lookup returns CDR1 LNHNV and CDR2 YYDKDF (reference sequence). CDR3 nucleotide sequence: TGTGCCACCAGCAGCATACTAGCGGGAGGCAACAATGAGCAGTTCTTC. It codes for CATSSILAGGNNEQFF.

The CDR3 spells CASSSLPEVTYEQYF. DNA for the CDR3: TGTGCCAGCAGCTCCCTCCCGGAGGTCACCTACGAGCAGTACTTC. The chain couples TRBV28 to TRBJ2-7; TRBD2 is a possible D gene (5 bases). This CDR3 is built from 15 residues. V was trimmed by 6 bases and J by 2 bases, leaving 17 bases between them. Germline V lookup: CDR1 MDHEN, CDR2 SYDVKM.

The rearrangement links TRBV16 to TRBJ1-2; 7 bases line up with TRBD1. CDR3 length equals 18 residues. V gave up 0 bases and J gave up 6 bases; unmatched junction bases: 16. Germline values: CDR1 KGHSY, CDR2 FQNENV. CDR3 sequence (DNA): TGTGCCAGCAGCCAATCGATCCCCGACATGTCCGGGACAGATGGCTACACCTTC. Encoded protein: CASSQSIPDMSGTDGYTF.

This clone was observed a single time. The chain recombines TRBV21-1 with TRBJ2-1; TRBD2 is the table's D call and was not checked against the DNA. TRBV21-1 is a known pseudogene. This CDR3 is 15 amino acids long. CDR3 loop: CASTEGGPPYNEQFF. The CDR3 coding sequence is TGTGCCAGCACGGAGGGGGGGCCTCCCTACAATGAGCAGTTCTTC.

The rearrangement links TRBV15 to TRBJ2-5; D remains unclear. The CDR3 sequence is 14 residues long. Germline CDR1 LNHNV, CDR2 YYDKDF (reference sequence). Trimming took off 1 base at V and 4 bases at J, with 10 bases between the two ends. The CDR3 sequence is CATSRARQRETQYF. The CDR3 bases are TGTGCCACCAGCAGAGCCCGGCAGCGAGAGACCCAGTACTTC.

The V gene is TRBV7-9, the J gene TRBJ2-7; D possibly corresponds to TRBD2 (6 bases). Trimming removed 4 bases from V and 1 base from J, with 11 bases in between. The CDR3 loop spans 14 amino acids. Germline V gene data show CDR1 as SEHNR and CDR2 as FQNEAQ (reference sequence). The CDR3 protein is CASSSLGGSYEQYF. CDR3 nucleotides: TGTGCCAGCAGCTCCCTGGGGGGATCCTACGAGCAGTACTTC. Filled out from reference TRBV7-9 and TRBJ2-7, the complete variable domain reads DTGVSQNPRHKITKRGQNVTFRCDPISEHNRLYWYRQTLGQGPEFLTYFQNEAQLEKSRLLSDRFSAERPKGSFSTLEIQRTEQGDSAMYLCASSSLGGSYEQYFGPGTRLTVT.

This chain links TRBV15 with TRBJ2-7; the D gene is possibly TRBD1 (5 bases). The CDR3 spans 16 residues. Trimming left V 5 bases short and J 2 bases short, with 19 bases between. Germline lookup yields CDR1 LNHNV and CDR2 YYDKDF (reference sequence). This CDR3 is CATSGKGRADPYEQYF. The CDR3 DNA follows: TGTGCCACCAGCGGGAAGGGCAGGGCGGACCCCTACGAGCAGTACTTC.